This T cell receptor (beta chain) was captured by sequencing in a study of CD8+CD57+ T cells in acquired aplastic anemia. In the study overall: Yields of DNA that came from sorted CD4+ and CD8+ cells averaged about 3.5 ug.

TCR beta VDJ and CDR3 were profiled, and genomic DNA was the template. TCRdb processed the reads anew with MiXCR; each CDR3 protein has one entry. The sample gives about 270,000 distinct CDR3 sequences, around 60% of which show up once; roughly 8% is in the top ten. Trimming took off 6 bases at V and 12 bases at J, with 17 bases between the two ends. Germline CDR1 is MRHNA and CDR2 is SNTAGT. This CDR3 contains 13 residues. The TCR sequence derives from a human donor with severe aplastic anemia or a healthy control (not recorded which). The V call is TRBV6-4, the J call TRBJ2-2, with D possibly matching TRBD2 (7 bases). Sequencing was carried out using sorted CD4+, CD8+, or CD8+CD57+ T cells (not recorded which) from PBMCs. CDR3 in DNA: TGTGCCAGCAGACGAGGGGGGGGACTGAAGCTGTTTTTT. This codes for CASRRGGGLKLFF.